This T cell receptor beta chain was captured by sequencing in a study of molecular identifiers for immune sequencing clone quantification. Overall study findings and caveats: Clones of above 20 RNA copies carried over 98% of effector molecules; in naive cells they carried under 1%.

A note on this clonotype: The target antigen is unknown.

V dropped 3 bases and J dropped 2; count of bases not matched to a gene: 3. This CDR3 has 14 amino acids. CDR1 MNHNY and CDR2 SVGAGI come from the germline V gene (reference sequence). As previously described, bulk TCR libraries were made using listed TCR primers. One entry per CDR3 protein results from TCRdb running MiXCR on the PCR reads. In the table there are about 630,000 distinct CDR3 sequences, about 25% of which are singletons. V and J are TRBV6-6 and TRBJ1-2; TRBD1 aligns across 7 bases. This sequence was found in a human donor in good health. Some libraries in this study had Jurkat cell RNA spiked in. Sequenced material: naive CD8+ T cells from blood, with Jurkat cell RNA spiked in. The subset is: FACS-sorted CD8+CD4-CCR7+CD45RA+ naive T cells. CDR3 sequence: CASSYEGQNYGYTF. In DNA form, the CDR3 reads TGTGCCAGCAGTTATGAGGGACAGAACTATGGCTACACCTTC.